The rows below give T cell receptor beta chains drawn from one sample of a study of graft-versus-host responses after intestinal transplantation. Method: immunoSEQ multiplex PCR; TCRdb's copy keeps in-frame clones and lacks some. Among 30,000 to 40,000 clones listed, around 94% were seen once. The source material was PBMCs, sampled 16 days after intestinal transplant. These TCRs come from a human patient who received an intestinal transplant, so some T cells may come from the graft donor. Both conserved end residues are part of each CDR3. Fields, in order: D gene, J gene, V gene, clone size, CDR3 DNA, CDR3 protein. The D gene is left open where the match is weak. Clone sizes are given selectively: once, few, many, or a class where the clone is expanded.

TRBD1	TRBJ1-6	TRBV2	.	TGTGCCAGCAGGGACAGGTGGATTGTCAGATCTTTGAATTCACCCCTCCACTTT	CASRDRWIVRSLNSPLHF
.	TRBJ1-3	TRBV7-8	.	TGTGCCAGCAGCTTGGCGGGATTTACTTCTGGAAACACCATATATTTT	CASSLAGFTSGNTIYF
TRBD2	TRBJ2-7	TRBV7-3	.	TGTGCCAGCAGCTTAGCTCCGGGACTAGCATACGAGCAGTACTTC	CASSLAPGLAYEQYF
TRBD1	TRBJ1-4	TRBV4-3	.	TGCGCCAGCAGCCCATCGGACAGGGAGGCAGCAACTAATGAAAAACTGTTTTTT	CASSPSDREAATNEKLFF
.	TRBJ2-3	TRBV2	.	TGTGCCAGCCGGTGGGGGTCTAGCACAGATACGCAGTATTTT	CASRWGSSTDTQYF
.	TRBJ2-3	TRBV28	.	TGTGCCAGCAGCCCTAAAATAGGGTCGCGCACAGATACGCAGTATTTT	CASSPKIGSRTDTQYF
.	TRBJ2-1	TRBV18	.	TGTGCCAGCTCACCAGGCGGACTCTGGACTGAGCAGTTCTTC	CASSPGGLWTEQFF
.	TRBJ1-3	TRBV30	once	TGTGCCTGGAGTGTAAAGGGGGCTGGAAACACCATATATTTT	CAWSVKGAGNTIYF
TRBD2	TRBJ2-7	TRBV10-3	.	TGTGCCATCAGCCCCACCGGGGGGAGGGCCCGAGACGAGCAGTACTTC	CAISPTGGRARDEQYF
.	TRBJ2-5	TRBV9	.	TGTGCCAGCAGCGTCGAGGGGGACTCCAAAGAGACCCAGTACTTC	CASSVEGDSKETQYF
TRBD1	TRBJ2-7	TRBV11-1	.	TGTGCCAGCAGCTTAGGACAGGGGACCTACGAGCAGTACTTC	CASSLGQGTYEQYF
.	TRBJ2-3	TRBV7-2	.	TGTGCCAGCAGCTCCGGTGGGGGGCTAGCGGACAATACGCAGTATTTT	CASSSGGGLADNTQYF
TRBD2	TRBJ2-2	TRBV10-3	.	TGTGCCATCAGTGAGTCGACTAGCGGGAGATCAGCCGGGGAGCTGTTTTTT	CAISESTSGRSAGELFF
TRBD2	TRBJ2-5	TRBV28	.	TGTGCCAGCAGTTTATCGACTAGCGGGAGGGAAGAGACCCAGTACTTC	CASSLSTSGREETQYF
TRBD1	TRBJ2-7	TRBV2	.	TGTGCCAGCAGCTTACAGGGGGACTTTTTTTACGAGCAGTACTTC	CASSLQGDFFYEQYF
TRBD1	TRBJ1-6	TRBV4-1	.	TGCGCCAGCAGCCAAGCCGGGACAGGGGGCGGCGTATGGCTTAAATCACCCCTCCACTTT	CASSQAGTGGGVWLKSPLHF
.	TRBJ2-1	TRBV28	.	TGTGCCAGCAGACAAAGCGGGGAGCAGTTCTTC	CASRQSGEQFF
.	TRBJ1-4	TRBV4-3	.	TGCGCCAGCAGCCAAGGACCGGGACAAACTAATGAAAAACTGTTTTTT	CASSQGPGQTNEKLFF
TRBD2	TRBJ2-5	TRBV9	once	TGTGCCAGCAGCGAGACGGGGAGGGTTGGAGAGACCCAGTACTTC	CASSETGRVGETQYF
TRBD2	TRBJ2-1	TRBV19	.	TGTGCCAGTCACCCTGGACTAGCGTCCGATGAGCAGTTCTTC	CASHPGLASDEQFF
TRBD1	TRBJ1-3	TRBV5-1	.	TGCGCCAGCAGCTTGGGACAGGGGGCCTCTGGAAACACCATATATTTT	CASSLGQGASGNTIYF
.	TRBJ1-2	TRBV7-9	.	TGTGCCAGCAGCTTGTCCGACTATGGCTACACCTTC	CASSLSDYGYTF
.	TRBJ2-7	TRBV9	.	TGTGCCAGCAGCGGTCGAACAGGGTCCGAGCAGTACTTC	CASSGRTGSEQYF
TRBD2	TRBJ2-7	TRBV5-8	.	TGTGCCAGCAGCTGGGGAACTAGCGGGGTTACCTACGAGCAGTACTTC	CASSWGTSGVTYEQYF
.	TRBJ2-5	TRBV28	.	TGTGCCAGCAGTTTAGGGTATCGAGAGGGAGAGACCCAGTACTTC	CASSLGYREGETQYF
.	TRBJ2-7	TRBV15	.	TGTGCCACCAGCAGAGGAACTGAGGGTCTCTCCTACGAGCAGTACTTC	CATSRGTEGLSYEQYF
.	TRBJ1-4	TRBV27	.	TGTGCCAGCAGTTTATCAGGGTTCAGTGAAAAACTGTTTTTT	CASSLSGFSEKLFF
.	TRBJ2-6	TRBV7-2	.	TGTGCCAGCAGCTACTTACTCAGAGACGGACAAAGTCGGGCCAACGTCCTGACTTTC	CASSYLLRDGQSRANVLTF
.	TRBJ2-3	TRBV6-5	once	TGTGCCAGCAGTTACCGGGGGAGAAGGAGCACAGATACGCAGTATTTT	CASSYRGRRSTDTQYF
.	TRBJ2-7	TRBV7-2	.	TGTGCCAGCAGCTTAGCGGGAGGTTACGAGCAGTACTTC	CASSLAGGYEQYF
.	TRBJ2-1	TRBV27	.	TGTGCCAGCAGTTTGGGGACCTCCTACAATGAGCAGTTCTTC	CASSLGTSYNEQFF
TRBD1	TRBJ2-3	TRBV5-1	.	TGCGCCAGCAGACAGGGGGGCACAGATACGCAGTATTTT	CASRQGGTDTQYF
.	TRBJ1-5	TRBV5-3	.	TGTGCCAGAAGCCCTCCGACAGGTTATAGCAATCAGCCCCAGCATTTT	CARSPPTGYSNQPQHF
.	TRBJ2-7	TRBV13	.	TGTGCCAGCAGCTTAGGCACGACCTCCGGCGAGCAGTACTTC	CASSLGTTSGEQYF
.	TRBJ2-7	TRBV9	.	TGTGCCAGCAACCTGGGAGCGGGACAAGGAGAGCAGTACTTC	CASNLGAGQGEQYF
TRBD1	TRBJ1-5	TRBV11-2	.	TGTGCCAGCAGCTCAGGGGGCGACAATCAGCCCCAGCATTTT	CASSSGGDNQPQHF
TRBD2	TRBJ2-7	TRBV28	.	TGTGCCAGCAGTTTAGAGGGACTAGCGGGTCGGCTATACGAGCAGTACTTC	CASSLEGLAGRLYEQYF
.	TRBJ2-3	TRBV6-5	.	TGTGCCAGCAGTTACGCCACTAACACAGATACGCAGTATTTT	CASSYATNTDTQYF
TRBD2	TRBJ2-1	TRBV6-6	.	TGTGCCAGCAGATTTCCGGGACTAGCGGGAGAAAGCGAGCAGTTCTTC	CASRFPGLAGESEQFF
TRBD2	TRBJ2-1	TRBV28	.	TGTGCCAGCAGTTTTAGTAGCGGGGCGAACAATGAGCAGTTCTTC	CASSFSSGANNEQFF
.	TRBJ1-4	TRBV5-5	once	TGTGCCAGCAGCTTGGTTGGGATTGCAACTAATGAAAAACTGTTTTTT	CASSLVGIATNEKLFF
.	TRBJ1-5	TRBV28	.	TGTGCCAGCAGTCCTATATCCCCAAATAGCAATCAGCCCCAGCATTTT	CASSPISPNSNQPQHF